The 20 T cell receptor beta chains listed next were all sequenced from one sample in a study of Siglec-9 on CD8 T cells in melanoma. Some clones are missing from TCRdb's copy, which holds only in-frame ones; the method was immunoSEQ multiplex PCR. The profile shows 25,000 to 30,000 clones, 75% to 90% of them singletons. The material sequenced was Siglec-9- CD8+ T cells sorted from blood. The receptors were sampled from a human donor in good health.

This clone was detected only a few times. The genes are TRBV30 and TRBJ1-5; unclear D gene. Trimming shortened V by 3 bases and J by 0 bases, and 15 bases separated the two germline ends. Germline CDR1 is GTSNPN and CDR2 is SVGIG (reference sequence). There are 16 residues in the CDR3. DNA for the CDR3: TGTGCCTGGAGCGATTATCCGGCAGATAGCAATCAGCCCCAGCATTTT. This encodes CAWSDYPADSNQPQHF.

The chain joins TRBV9 to TRBJ2-3; D is uncertain. Germline V lookup: CDR1 SGDLS, CDR2 YYNGEE. The CDR3 loop spans 13 amino acids. V lost 1 base and J lost 3, with 6 bases in between. CDR3 in DNA: TGTGCCAGCAGCGTAACCTCTACAGATACGCAGTATTTT. Translated: CASSVTSTDTQYF.

This clone is medium-sized in the sample. This chain joins TRBV6-1 and TRBJ1-5; unclear D gene. Germline loops: CDR1 MNHNS, CDR2 SASEGT. V lost 4 bases and J lost 0, with 16 bases in between. The CDR3 has 17 residues. The CDR3 is CASSAGRAVSSNQPQHF. CDR3 nucleotides: TGTGCCAGCAGTGCGGGCAGAGCGGTCAGTAGCAATCAGCCCCAGCATTTT.

The chain uses TRBV5-5 and TRBJ1-3; D gene ambiguous. V lost 0 bases to trimming and J lost 0 bases, with 4 bases between them. The germline CDR1 and CDR2 sequences are SGHKS and YYEKEE (reference sequence). This CDR3 region has 14 residues. CDR3 region: CASSLESSGNTIYF. The CDR3 region has the DNA TGTGCCAGCAGCTTGGAGAGCTCTGGAAACACCATATATTTT.

By sample fraction, this clone is medium-sized. The rearrangement joins TRBV5-4 to TRBJ1-2, with 9 positions matching TRBD1. With V trimmed by 2 bases and J by 6 bases, 8 bases remained unmatched. This CDR3 spans 15 amino acids. Germline V gene data show CDR1 as SGHNT and CDR2 as YYREEE (reference sequence). The CDR3 DNA is TGTGCCAGCAGCTTAGGGGACAGGGTCGGCGATGGCTACACCTTC. It yields the protein CASSLGDRVGDGYTF. The full variable domain, in which reference TRBV5-4 and TRBJ1-2 provide the parts outside the CDR3, is ETGVTQSPTHLIKTRGQQVTLRCSSQSGHNTVSWYQQALGQGPQFIFQYYREEENGRGNFPPRFSGLQFPNYSSELNVNALELDDSALYLCASSLGDRVGDGYTFGSGTRLTVV.

The chain couples TRBV6-6 to TRBJ2-7; D perhaps matches TRBD1 (5 bases). The CDR3 covers 15 residues. The germline CDR1 and CDR2 sequences are MNHNY and SVGAGI (reference sequence). V was shortened by 3 bases and J by 2 bases, with 14 bases between the two germline ends. This CDR3 is CASSYATGPTYEQYF. The CDR3 DNA reads TGTGCCAGCAGTTATGCCACAGGTCCGACCTACGAGCAGTACTTC.

This sequence joins TRBV11-2 and TRBJ2-7; D possibly uses TRBD1 or TRBD2 (6 bases each). Trimming pared 6 bases from V and 5 bases from J, leaving 11 bases between. Per germline, CDR1 SGHAT and CDR2 FQNNGV. This CDR3 contains 12 residues. This CDR3 reads CASREGGHEQYV. CDR3 sequence (DNA): TGTGCCAGCAGGGAAGGGGGGCACGAGCAGTACGTC.

The genes are TRBV27 and TRBJ1-6; 9 bases line up with TRBD1. V was pared by 0 bases and J by 7 bases, with 4 bases of the junction left unmatched. The germline gives CDR1 MNHEY, CDR2 SMNVEV (reference sequence). This CDR3 spans 16 amino acids. The CDR3 loop is CASSLSRDRANSPLHF. The CDR3 bases are TGTGCCAGCAGTTTATCCAGGGACAGGGCAAATTCACCCCTCCACTTT.

The rearrangement uses TRBV27 and TRBJ2-3, with TRBD2 matching 16 bases. The V gene's germline CDR1 is MNHEY and CDR2 SMNVEV (reference sequence). The CDR3 has 18 amino acids. The junction had 11 bases not matched to a gene; V was cut back by 5 bases and J by 6 bases. CDR3 loop: CASSLRPGLAGGWDTQYF. The CDR3 DNA reads as TGTGCCAGCAGTCTGAGACCGGGACTAGCGGGAGGGTGGGATACGCAGTATTTT.

The chain employs TRBV28 and TRBJ2-7; possible D gene TRBD1, 6 bases. CDR3 length: 16 residues. CDR1 is MDHEN and CDR2 is SYDVKM in the germline V gene. V dropped 4 bases and J dropped 3 bases, with 19 bases sitting between them. The CDR3 sequence is CASSSLPRGSLYEQYF. In nucleotides, the CDR3 is TGTGCCAGCAGTTCCCTACCCAGGGGCAGTCTCTACGAGCAGTACTTC.

The chain uses TRBV5-8 and TRBJ1-2; D possibly corresponds to TRBD1 (5 bases). This CDR3 comprises 13 residues. The V gene's germline CDR1 is SGHTS and CDR2 YDEGEE. V was shortened by 4 bases and J by 4 bases, with 11 bases between the two germline ends. The CDR3 coding sequence is TGTGCCAGCAGCGACCGGGGCGTCTATGGCTACACCTTC. Amino acids: CASSDRGVYGYTF.

This clone was seen a few times. The chain is built from TRBV2 and TRBJ1-2; 8 bases match TRBD1. The V and J ends lost 5 bases and 2 bases, in that order; junction bases with no gene match: 10. The CDR3 totals 16 residues. The germline CDR1 and CDR2 sequences are SNHLY and FYNNEI. CDR3 coding DNA: TGTGCCAGCAGTCTAGACAGGGGAGGCTCCAACTATGGCTACACCTTC. Amino acids: CASSLDRGGSNYGYTF.

V and J are TRBV25-1 and TRBJ1-1; D is unresolved. Trimming stripped 7 bases from V and 6 bases from J, with 21 bases between. The CDR3 contains 15 residues. The germline V gene has CDR1 MGHDK and CDR2 SYGVNS. Here the CDR3 reads CASTSRKGGNPEAFF. The CDR3 region has the DNA TGTGCCAGCACCTCAAGGAAGGGTGGGAATCCTGAAGCTTTCTTT.

The V gene is TRBV30, the J gene TRBJ2-2; D call uncertain. The CDR3 runs to 13 residues. Trimming removed 0 bases at V and 6 bases at J, with 8 bases between. Germline CDR1 is GTSNPN and CDR2 is SVGIG (reference sequence). The CDR3 loop is CAWSVSGAGELFF. The CDR3 DNA is TGTGCCTGGAGTGTCTCTGGGGCCGGGGAGCTGTTTTTT. Full variable domain (outside the CDR3, taken from reference TRBV30 and TRBJ2-2): SQTIHQWPATLVQPVGSPLSLECTVEGTSNPNLYWYRQAAGRGLQLLFYSVGIGQISSEVPQNLSASRPQDRQFILSSKKLLLSDSGFYLCAWSVSGAGELFFGEGSRLTVL.

This chain connects TRBV27 to TRBJ2-1, with D perhaps matching TRBD2 (6 bases). The germline V gene encodes CDR1 MNHEY and CDR2 SMNVEV (reference sequence). V was pared by 1 base and J by 6 bases, with 25 bases between. This CDR3 is built from 19 residues. This chain's CDR3 is CASSLFPPAETGVRNEQFF. CDR3 nucleotide sequence: TGTGCCAGCAGTTTATTCCCTCCTGCCGAGACGGGAGTTCGCAATGAGCAGTTCTTC.

Only one count was recorded for this clone. This chain joins TRBV5-1 and TRBJ2-7, with 8 bases identical to TRBD2. Germline V gene data show CDR1 as SGHRS and CDR2 as YFSETQ. Trimming at V came to 2 bases and at J to 3 bases, leaving 4 bases not matched to a gene. The CDR3 extends over 14 amino acids. The CDR3 DNA reads as TGCGCCAGCAGCTTCTCGGGGGGGCACTACGAGCAGTACTTC. This translates into CASSFSGGHYEQYF.

V is TRBV27 and J is TRBJ1-5; D possibly corresponds to TRBD1 (6 bases). In germline, CDR1 is MNHEY, CDR2 SMNVEV (reference sequence). Between the trimmed V and J ends, which lost 3 bases and 5 bases, there was a span of 11 bases. The CDR3 spans 14 residues. This chain's CDR3 is CASSFARGHQPQHF. The CDR3 DNA is TGTGCCAGCAGTTTCGCTCGGGGGCATCAGCCCCAGCATTTT.

This chain connects TRBV18 to TRBJ2-7; maybe TRBD2 (6 bases). Trimming shortened V by 3 bases and J by 2 bases, and 11 bases separated the two germline ends. Germline CDR1 is KGHSH and CDR2 is LQKENI. This CDR3 has 14 amino acids. The CDR3 region has the DNA TGTGCCAGCTCACCGGGACTTGAAGCCTACGAGCAGTACGTC. Translation gives CASSPGLEAYEQYV.

This rearrangement joins TRBV18 to TRBJ1-5, with 9 bases identical to TRBD1. The CDR3 has 16 amino acids. Germline values: CDR1 KGHSH, CDR2 LQKENI. J lost 3 bases, V lost 5 bases, and 8 bases had no gene match. The DNA of the CDR3 is TGTGCCAGCTCAAACACAGGGGGCACCTTCAATCAGCCCCAGCATTTT. Residues: CASSNTGGTFNQPQHF.

The chain links TRBV19 to TRBJ1-5, with D unclear. The germline V gene encodes CDR1 LNHDA and CDR2 SQIVND (reference sequence). The CDR3 consists of 15 residues. Trimming took 2 bases from V and 1 from J, leaving 9 bases between them. CDR3 nucleotides: TGTGCCAGTAGTATAAGGGAGGCCAGCAATCAGCCCCAGCATTTT. Encoded protein: CASSIREASNQPQHF. The variable domain in full, with the rest retrieved from reference TRBV19 and TRBJ1-5, is DGGITQSPKYLFRKEGQNVTLSCEQNLNHDAMYWYRQDPGQGLRLIYYSQIVNDFQKGDIAEGYSVSREKKESFPLTVTSAQKNPTAFYLCASSIREASNQPQHFGDGTRLSIL.